This passage covers 7 T cell receptor beta chains from one sample sequenced in a study of blood T cells in healthy people across ages (dated by TCRdb to the mid-2010s). Library prep was done by 5' RACE. Instrument used: Illumina HiSeq 2500. A second PCR of about 7 to 12 cycles was performed with a sample-barcoded 5' primer and a J-beta primer mix. TCRdb redid the processing of the public reads, applying fastp at Q25 and MiXCR, and retained in-frame beta chains. Entries that share a CDR3 protein sequence are merged under the most common genes and DNA. Across this sample there are some 1.5 million distinct CDR3 sequences, with approximately 28% seen only once. 7.7% of the sample goes to the ten largest clones. The sequenced material came from blood. The receptor source for this set is a woman aged 30 to 39 in good health.

This clonotype has just a few counts. The chain joins TRBV29-1 to TRBJ1-6; D possibly corresponds to TRBD1 (5 bases). Germline loops: CDR1 SQVTM, CDR2 ANQGSEA. The CDR3 runs 13 residues. The V gene lost 4 bases and the J gene lost 10 bases, with 14 bases spanning the gap. Here the CDR3 reads CSVVFGDGSPLHF. The CDR3 DNA reads as TGCAGCGTTGTATTCGGGGACGGGTCACCCCTCCACTTT.

V gene TRBV25-1 combines with J gene TRBJ2-7; 11 bases match TRBD2. With V trimmed by 3 bases and J by 4 bases, 5 bases remained unmatched. The CDR3 is made up of 15 amino acids. From germline, CDR1 is MGHDK and CDR2 SYGVNS. In DNA, the CDR3 is TGTGCCAGCAGTGACATCACTAGCGGGAGTTACGAGCAGTACTTC. This translates into CASSDITSGSYEQYF.

V usage is TRBV12-3 or TRBV12-4 and J usage is TRBJ1-4; D is ambiguous. The CDR3 runs 14 residues. Trimming left V 5 bases short and J 9 bases short, with 16 bases between. CDR3 loop: CASSPTTIGQKLFF. DNA for the CDR3: TGTGCCAGCAGTCCCACGACAATAGGGCAAAAACTGTTTTTT.

The chain recombines TRBV2 with TRBJ2-4; D unclear. From germline, CDR1 is SNHLY and CDR2 FYNNEI. Trimming cost V 1 base and J 1 base, with 20 bases left between them. The CDR3 consists of 19 residues. The CDR3 sequence is CASSEGPLRMESAKNIQYF. The CDR3 nucleotides read TGTGCCAGCAGTGAAGGGCCGCTTCGTATGGAGTCGGCCAAAAACATTCAGTACTTC.

This clonotype was picked up many times. The V gene is TRBV7-9, the J gene TRBJ2-5, with TRBD1 identical over 8 bases. Trimming cost V 4 bases and J 5 bases; bases outside gene matches: 6. Germline CDR1 reads SEHNR; CDR2 reads FQNEAQ (reference sequence). The CDR3 consists of 14 residues. CDR3 amino acids: CASSWTGSGETQYF. In DNA form, the CDR3 reads TGTGCCAGCAGCTGGACAGGGAGTGGGGAGACCCAGTACTTC.

This chain uses TRBV5-1 with TRBJ2-2; 7 bases line up with TRBD2. Germline V gene sequence: CDR1 SGHRS, CDR2 YFSETQ. J was trimmed by 6 bases and V by 1 base; bases with no gene match: 6. This CDR3 has 15 residues. CDR3 sequence: CASSLSGLSPGELFF. The CDR3 DNA reads TGCGCCAGCAGCTTGTCGGGACTATCGCCCGGGGAGCTGTTTTTT.

Here the CDR3 DNA reads TGCGCCAGCAGCTTGGCCGGGACAACCGGCTACACCTTC. It codes for CASSLAGTTGYTF. The chain couples TRBV5-1 to TRBJ1-2, with D possibly TRBD1 on 6 matching bases. The CDR3 has 13 amino acids. Germline values: CDR1 SGHRS, CDR2 YFSETQ. V lost 0 bases to trimming and J lost 8 bases, with 11 bases between them.